The 16 T cell receptor beta chains listed next were all sequenced from one sample in a study of control samples from healthy donors and cancer patients. Data came from immunoSEQ multiplex PCR; TCRdb stores just in-frame clones and leaves some out. The sample lists around 49,000 clones, approximately 89% seen once, with about 1.4% in the top ten. The sample was PBMCs. The receptors here all came from a man aged 40-55 years with colorectal cancer.

The rearrangement uses TRBV24-1 and TRBJ2-2; D is perhaps TRBD2 (5 bases). The length of the CDR3 is 14 residues. In germline, CDR1 is KGHDR, CDR2 SFDVKD. V lost 3 bases, J lost 5 bases, and 9 bases lay in between. CDR3 coding DNA: TGTGCCACCAGTGATCCCACTAGGACCGGGGAGCTGTTTTTT. It encodes CATSDPTRTGELFF.

J is TRBJ2-5 and V is TRBV24-1, with 7 bases matching TRBD2. V lost 8 bases, J lost 6 bases, and 17 bases stayed unmatched. This CDR3 comprises 16 residues. Germline-derived CDR1 and CDR2 are KGHDR and SFDVKD. The CDR3 DNA sequence: TGTGCCACCACCCCCGGGGAGGGTTGCCCAATAAAGACCCAGTACTTC. This codes for CATTPGEGCPIKTQYF.

CDR3 sequence: CASSHWVTYEQYF. In DNA, the CDR3 is TGTGCCAGCAGCCATTGGGTTACCTACGAGCAGTACTTC. V and J are TRBV14 and TRBJ2-7; D remains unclear. Germline V lookup: CDR1 SGHDN, CDR2 FVKESK. V dropped 3 bases and J dropped 2 bases, with 8 bases sitting between them. The CDR3 totals 13 residues. Looking up the rest from reference TRBV14 and TRBJ2-7 gives the full variable domain: EAGVTQFPSHSVIEKGQTVTLRCDPISGHDNLYWYRRVMGKEIKFLLHFVKESKQDESGMPNNRFLAERTGGTYSTLKVQPAELEDSGVYFCASSHWVTYEQYFGPGTRLTVT.

This chain joins TRBV18 and TRBJ2-1; tentatively, D is TRBD1 (5 bases). The V end lost 2 bases, the J end lost 8 bases, and 7 bases lay between the germline ends. The germline CDR1 and CDR2 sequences are KGHSH and LQKENI. This CDR3 comprises 12 residues. The CDR3 nucleotides read TGTGCCAGCTCACCAACCAGGGATGAGCAGTTCTTC. Translation: CASSPTRDEQFF.

The chain links TRBV27 to TRBJ2-6; D possibly corresponds to TRBD2 (5 bases). This CDR3 contains 14 residues. Germline CDR1 reads MNHEY; CDR2 reads SMNVEV (reference sequence). Trimming left V 3 bases short and J 4 bases short, with 7 bases between. Here the CDR3 DNA reads TGTGCCAGCAGTTTCGGACTCGGGGCCAACGTCCTGACTTTC. This gives the protein CASSFGLGANVLTF.

The chain carries TRBV7-9 and TRBJ2-1, with 7 positions matching TRBD1. The germline gives CDR1 SEHNR, CDR2 FQNEAQ (reference sequence). The V gene end was trimmed by 4 bases and the J gene end by 4 bases; junction bases not matched to a gene: 7. The CDR3 is 15 residues long. For the CDR3, the DNA is TGTGCCAGCAGCTCAGGGACAGTCCTTTACAATGAGCAGTTCTTC. The encoded protein is CASSSGTVLYNEQFF.

The V gene is TRBV27, the J gene TRBJ1-4, with 8 bases lining up with TRBD1. Germline values: CDR1 MNHEY, CDR2 SMNVEV (reference sequence). The V gene end was trimmed by 5 bases and the J gene end by 5 bases; junction bases not matched to a gene: 7. This CDR3 spans 15 amino acids. The chain's CDR3 is CASSQDRGINEKLFF. The CDR3 nucleotides read TGTGCCAGCAGTCAAGACAGGGGTATAAATGAAAAACTGTTTTTT.

The gene calls are TRBV5-4 and TRBJ1-1; 7 bases align to TRBD1. V lost 2 bases to trimming and J lost 1 base; unmatched junction nucleotides: 5. The V gene's germline CDR1 is SGHNT and CDR2 YYREEE (reference sequence). The CDR3 totals 15 residues. CDR3 sequence: CASSLPDRRNTEAFF. The CDR3 region has the DNA TGTGCCAGCAGCTTACCGGACAGGAGGAACACTGAAGCTTTCTTT.

The CDR3 here is CASSPPTGGLNEQFF. The DNA of the CDR3 is TGTGCCAGCTCACCACCGACAGGGGGCTTAAATGAGCAGTTCTTC. V is TRBV18 and J is TRBJ2-1; 10 bases agree with TRBD1. Germline assignment: CDR1 KGHSH and CDR2 LQKENI. This CDR3 has 15 residues. V gave up 0 bases and J gave up 7 bases; unmatched junction bases: 3.

The CDR3 protein is CASSTTGSEQFF. As DNA, the CDR3 is TGTGCCAGCAGTACGACAGGGAGTGAGCAGTTCTTC. The chain uses TRBV12-3 or TRBV12-4 and TRBJ2-1; 7 bases map to TRBD1. The CDR3 runs 12 residues. Trimming removed 5 bases from V and 9 bases from J; junction bases left unmatched: 4.

V gene TRBV4-1 combines with J gene TRBJ2-1, with D possibly TRBD2 on 6 matching bases. The CDR3 consists of 12 residues. The V gene's germline CDR1 is MGHRA and CDR2 YSYEKL. Trimming took off 4 bases at V and 11 bases at J, with 12 bases between the two ends. CDR3 protein: CASSLLGGKQFF. The CDR3, as DNA: TGCGCCAGCAGCCTCCTCGGGGGAAAGCAGTTCTTC.

The CDR3 nucleotides are TGTGCCAGCAGTGATAAGGGGCCTACCTACGAGCAGTACTTC. Residues: CASSDKGPTYEQYF. The chain links TRBV6-1 to TRBJ2-7, with TRBD1 as a possible D gene (5 bases). The length of the CDR3 is 14 residues. CDR1 is MNHNS, CDR2 SASEGT, per germline. Trimming shortened V by 3 bases and J by 2 bases, and 11 bases separated the two germline ends.

The chain uses TRBV10-3 and TRBJ2-2; no firm D call. Looked up from germline, CDR1 is ENHRY and CDR2 is SYGVKD. Trimming pared 3 bases from V and 4 bases from J, leaving 6 bases between. This CDR3 region has 13 residues. The CDR3 sequence: CAISDVGTGELFF. As DNA, the CDR3 is TGTGCCATCAGTGATGTAGGCACCGGGGAGCTGTTTTTT.

This chain joins TRBV24-1 and TRBJ2-2; D call uncertain. Per the germline V gene, CDR1 is KGHDR and CDR2 is SFDVKD. V dropped 3 bases and J dropped 6 bases, with 13 bases sitting between them. CDR3 size: 15 residues. The CDR3 loop is CATSDPLLEAGELFF. The CDR3 region has the DNA TGTGCCACCAGTGATCCCCTCTTAGAGGCCGGGGAGCTGTTTTTT.

Here the CDR3 reads CASSLLPGLAENTGELFF. The CDR3 nucleotides are TGTGCCAGCAGCCTCCTCCCGGGACTAGCGGAAAACACCGGGGAGCTGTTTTTT. The V gene is TRBV28, the J gene TRBJ2-2; TRBD2 agrees at 11 bases. Germline CDR1 is MDHEN and CDR2 is SYDVKM. V dropped 6 bases and J dropped 2; count of bases not matched to a gene: 11. The CDR3 is 18 amino acids.

In regard to this clone: One junction end does not reproduce the germline sequence, and a read error may be involved. The gene calls are TRBV7-7 and TRBJ2-3; D uncertain. The germline CDR1 and CDR2 sequences are SSHAT and FNYEAQ (reference sequence). This CDR3 is built from 14 residues. The CDR3 is CASTPGFGTDTQYF. The CDR3, as DNA: TGTGCTAGCACTCCGGGTTTCGGGACAGATACGCAGTATTTT.